Below, one T cell receptor (beta chain) is given with its context. This clone was observed a handful of times. Its antigen has not been determined. Base qualities are missing; no much larger clone stands one base away. Measured from the cysteine to the phenylalanine, the CDR3 is 17 residues long. Just the 51-base CDR3 DNA is kept, in frame starting at base 1. CDR1 and CDR2 were assigned from the germline V gene as SGHRS and YFSETQ. Trimming leaves V shorter by 4 bases and J shorter by 6 bases, with the junction holding 6 bases beyond the gene matches. This specimen comes from a study of blood T cell repertoires in COVID-19 (dated by TCRdb to 2020 to 2022). The study in broad terms: Samples from collaborators originated in the United States, Italy and Spain and spanned both the acute and convalescent phases of COVID-19. The material from the prospective study consisted of cDNA or gDNA derived from T cells, B-cell-depleted T cells, or PBMCs. Deeply sampled blood TCRbeta repertoires from subjects exposed to, actively infected with, or recovered from COVID-19 were included in the dataset. The repertoires were released in a freely available public database intended as a resource for research on the immune response to SARS-CoV-2. The samples were drawn from the first 160 participants of the ongoing ImmuneRACE study and from over a thousand subjects provided by 6 global collaborators. Sample metadata almost always included a de-identified subject ID, COVID-19 status, age in years and sex. Where available, HLA class I and class II types were taken from metadata supplied by the sample provider and were not determined by assay-based typing.

TCRbeta CDR3 regions were amplified from genomic DNA using the immunoSEQ Assay, a bias-controlled multiplex PCR. Per the authors' processing: Nucleated cell counts per sample were estimated from amplification of reference gene primers within the assay. To quantify the absolute abundance of each unique TCRbeta CDR3 rearrangement, sequence reads were collapsed and filtered. For each sample, productive Simpson clonality was calculated as the square root of Simpson's diversity index over productive rearrangements. TCRdb holds this immuneACCESS table with in-frame rearrangements only. Some clones are missing; in checked studies, unresolved V genes explain under half, and the rest has no known cause. Clone size and the V and J calls come from that table; the DNA yielded D and trimming. The sample records fewer than 85,000 clones, around 80% of which are singletons. The leading ten clones occupy 21% of the sample.

Collaborating institutions collected whole blood in K2EDTA tubes following their own protocols. For TCRbeta analysis, collaborators shipped samples in one of three forms: frozen whole blood, isolated PBMCs, or DNA extracted from either of those sample types. Results the study describes overall, beyond this receptor: How much clinical and demographic metadata was included differed by source and by participant, and the metadata was provided uncurated.

The source of this sequence is a human donor in a cohort sampled during active COVID-19. The rearrangement joined TRBV5-1 to TRBJ2-2, and TRBD2 aligns with 16 junction nucleotides. The material sequenced was peripheral blood. The CDR3 region has the sequence CASSLGTSGGAAGELFF. The nucleotides are TGCGCCAGCAGCCTCGGGACTAGCGGGGGGGCCGCCGGGGAGCTGTTTTTT.